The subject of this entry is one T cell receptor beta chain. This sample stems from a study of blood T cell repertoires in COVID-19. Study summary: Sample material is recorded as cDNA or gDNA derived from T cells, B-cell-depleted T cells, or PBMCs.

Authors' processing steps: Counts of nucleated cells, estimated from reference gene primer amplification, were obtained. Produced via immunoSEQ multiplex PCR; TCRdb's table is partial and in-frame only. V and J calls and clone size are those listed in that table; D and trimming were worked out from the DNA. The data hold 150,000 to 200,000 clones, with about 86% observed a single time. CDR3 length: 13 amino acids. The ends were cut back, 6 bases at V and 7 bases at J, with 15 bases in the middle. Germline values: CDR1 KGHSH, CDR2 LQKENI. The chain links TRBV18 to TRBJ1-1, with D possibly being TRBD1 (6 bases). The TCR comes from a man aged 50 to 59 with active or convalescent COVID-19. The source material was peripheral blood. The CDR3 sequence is CASSSQGTIEAFF. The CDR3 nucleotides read TGTGCCAGCTCGTCACAGGGTACTATTGAAGCTTTCTTT.